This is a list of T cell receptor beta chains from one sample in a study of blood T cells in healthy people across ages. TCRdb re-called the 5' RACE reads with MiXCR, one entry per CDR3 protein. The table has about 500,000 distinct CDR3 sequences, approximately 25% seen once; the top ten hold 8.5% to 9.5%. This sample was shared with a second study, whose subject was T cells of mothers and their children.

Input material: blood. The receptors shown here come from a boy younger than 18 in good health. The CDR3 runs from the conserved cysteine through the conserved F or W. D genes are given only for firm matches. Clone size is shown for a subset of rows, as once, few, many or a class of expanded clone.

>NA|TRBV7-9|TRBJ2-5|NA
CASSTYSGGWETQYF
TGTGCCAGCAGCACCTACAGTGGGGGGTGGGAGACCCAGTACTTC
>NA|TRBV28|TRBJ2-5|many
CASSLRRIEETQYF
TGTGCCAGCAGCCTACGACGGATTGAAGAGACCCAGTACTTC
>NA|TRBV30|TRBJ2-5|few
CAWTPGSLQETQYF
TGTGCCTGGACACCGGGATCTCTACAAGAGACCCAGTACTTC
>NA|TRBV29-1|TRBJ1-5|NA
CSVWDGDQPQHF
TGCAGCGTATGGGACGGTGATCAGCCCCAGCATTTT
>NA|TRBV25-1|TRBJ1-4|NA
CASSARQPGANEKLFF
TGTGCCAGCAGTGCCAGACAACCGGGGGCTAATGAAAAACTGTTTTTT
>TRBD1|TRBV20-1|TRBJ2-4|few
CSTAGGVNIQYF
TGCAGTACCGCAGGGGGCGTGAACATTCAGTACTTC
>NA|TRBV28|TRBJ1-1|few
CASSLPSPVNTEAFF
TGTGCCAGCAGTTTGCCTAGCCCGGTGAACACTGAAGCTTTCTTT
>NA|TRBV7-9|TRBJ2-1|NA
CASSDQDNEQFF
TGTGCCAGCAGCGATCAGGACAATGAGCAGTTCTTC
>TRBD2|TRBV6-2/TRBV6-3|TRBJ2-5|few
CASGLAGRWETQYF
TGTGCCAGCGGACTAGCGGGAAGGTGGGAGACCCAGTACTTC
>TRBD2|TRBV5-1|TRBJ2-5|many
CASSLGLAGGPETQYF
TGCGCCAGCAGCTTGGGTCTAGCGGGGGGGCCGGAGACCCAGTACTTC
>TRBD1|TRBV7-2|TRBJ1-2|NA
CASSLTGTGDGYTF
TGTGCCAGCAGCTTAACGGGGACAGGGGATGGCTACACCTTC
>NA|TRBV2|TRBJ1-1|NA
CASSFDRQAFF
TGTGCCAGCAGTTTTGACAGACAAGCTTTCTTT
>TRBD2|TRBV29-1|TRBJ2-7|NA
CSVTGLAGAYEQYF
TGCAGCGTGACGGGACTAGCGGGGGCGTATGAGCAGTACTTC
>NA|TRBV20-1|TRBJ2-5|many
CSARSGDKKETQYF
TGCAGTGCTAGAAGTGGGGACAAGAAAGAGACCCAGTACTTC
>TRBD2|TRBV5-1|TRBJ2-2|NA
CASRTSGPTGELFF
TGCGCCAGCAGGACTAGCGGGCCCACCGGGGAGCTGTTTTTT
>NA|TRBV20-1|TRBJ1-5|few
CSARNSGRVENNQPQHF
TGCAGTGCTAGAAACTCGGGGCGGGTGGAGAACAATCAGCCCCAGCATTTT
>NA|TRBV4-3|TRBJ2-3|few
CASSPRAFTDTQYF
TGCGCCAGCAGCCCACGGGCCTTCACAGATACGCAGTATTTT
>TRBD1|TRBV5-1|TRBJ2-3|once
CASSSGTVGADTQYF
TGCGCCAGCAGCTCCGGGACAGTTGGCGCAGATACGCAGTATTTT
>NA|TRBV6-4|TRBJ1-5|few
CASSDSRSCKDNQPQHF
TGTGCCAGCAGTGACTCACGCAGCTGTAAGGACAATCAGCCCCAGCATTTT
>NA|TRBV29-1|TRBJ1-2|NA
CSAGGGTYGYTF
TGCAGCGCGGGAGGCGGGACCTATGGCTACACCTTC
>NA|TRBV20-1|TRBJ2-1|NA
CSARVIYNEQFF
TGCAGTGCTAGAGTTATTTACAATGAACAGTTCTTC
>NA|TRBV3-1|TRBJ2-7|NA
CASSQDHVSYEQYF
TGTGCCAGCAGCCAAGATCATGTGTCCTACGAGCAGTACTTC
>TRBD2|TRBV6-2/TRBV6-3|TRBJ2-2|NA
CASSSLAGGPSGELFF
TGTGCCAGCAGTTCCCTAGCGGGGGGGCCCTCCGGGGAGCTGTTTTTT
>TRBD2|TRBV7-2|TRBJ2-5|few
CASSRGLAGGEGTQYF
TGTGCCAGCAGCCGAGGACTAGCGGGGGGGGAGGGAACCCAGTACTTC
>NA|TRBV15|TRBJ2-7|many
CATSRGQTGYEQYF
TGTGCCACCAGCAGAGGCCAGACCGGCTACGAGCAGTACTTC
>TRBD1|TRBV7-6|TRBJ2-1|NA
CASSLGQGIEQFF
TGTGCCAGCAGCTTAGGACAGGGGATTGAGCAGTTCTTC
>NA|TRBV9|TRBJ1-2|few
CASSVVLTGYYGYTF
TGTGCCAGCAGCGTAGTCCTGACAGGCTACTATGGCTACACCTTC
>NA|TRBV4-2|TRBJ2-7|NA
CASSQDRPGKYSYEQYF
TGTGCCAGCAGCCAAGACCGACCCGGGAAGTACTCCTACGAGCAGTACTTC
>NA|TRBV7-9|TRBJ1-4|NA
CASSATEGNEKLFF
TGTGCCAGCAGCGCGACAGAGGGTAATGAAAAACTGTTTTTT
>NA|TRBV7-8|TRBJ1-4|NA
CASSLVATTTNEKLFF
TGTGCCAGCAGCTTAGTTGCTACGACAACTAATGAAAAACTGTTTTTT